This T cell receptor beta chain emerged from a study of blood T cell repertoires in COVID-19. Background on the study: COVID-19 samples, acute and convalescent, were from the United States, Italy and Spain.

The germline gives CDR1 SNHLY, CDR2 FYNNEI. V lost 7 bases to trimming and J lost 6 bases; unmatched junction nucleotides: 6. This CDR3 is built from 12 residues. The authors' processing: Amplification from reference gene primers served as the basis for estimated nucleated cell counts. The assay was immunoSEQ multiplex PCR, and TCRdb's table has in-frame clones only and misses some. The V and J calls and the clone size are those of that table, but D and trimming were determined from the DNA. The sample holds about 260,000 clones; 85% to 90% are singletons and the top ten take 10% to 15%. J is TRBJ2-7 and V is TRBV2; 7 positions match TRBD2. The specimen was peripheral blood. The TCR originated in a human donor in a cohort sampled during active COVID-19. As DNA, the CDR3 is TGTGCCAGCAAGCGGGATGGGGGCGAGCAGTACTTC. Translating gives CASKRDGGEQYF.